This entry is about one T cell receptor beta chain. The antigen is unknown. These data originate in a study of T cell repertoires in cytomegalovirus infection. Study-level information: Researchers turned to recently identified HLA-C-restricted CMV epitopes as well as well-studied HLA-B-restricted ones. It was the public TCR beta signatures that indicated both CMV infection and matching HLA type. Findings and caveats of the study: CMV-specific HLA-C-restricted TCR beta clonotypes dominated the ex vivo response. Public TCR beta family frequency separated CMV-and-HLA carriers, including in an independent cohort.

The CDR3 is 13 residues long. Trimming left V 1 base short and J 9 bases short, with 10 bases between. Germline V gene lookup returns CDR1 SEHNR and CDR2 FQNEAQ (reference sequence). MiXCR was run by TCRdb on the reads, yielding one entry per CDR3 protein. The data hold hundreds of thousands of distinct CDR3 sequences, with about 42% observed a single time. This TCR derives from a human donor in good health (CMV status not recorded). Some clones in this sample may be carry-over from other donors' samples. Here the sequenced sample was cultured PBMCs, taken from culture after CMV antigen stimulation. The chain uses TRBV7-9 and TRBJ2-1, with D possibly being TRBD1 or TRBD2 (5 bases each). CDR3 sequence reads: CASSLVGAPEQFF. In nucleotides, the CDR3 is TGTGCCAGCAGCTTAGTCGGGGCCCCTGAGCAGTTCTTC.